The 25 T cell receptor beta chains below all came from one sample that was sequenced in a study. TCRdb re-derived calls from the RT-PCR reads in MiXCR, one entry per CDR3 protein. The repertoire consists of about 680,000 distinct CDR3 sequences, with 14% occurring once and the leading ten covering roughly 3.6%. Sequencing was carried out using memory CD4+ T cells from blood. Receptors originate from a female donor in good health, serving as a healthy control.

The rearrangement links TRBV20-1 to TRBJ1-2; D is unclear. The germline V gene has CDR1 DFQATT and CDR2 SNEGSKA (reference sequence). The CDR3 loop spans 17 amino acids. V lost 1 base and J lost 0, with 18 bases in between. CDR3 nucleotide sequence: TGCAGTGCTAGAGCCCCGGGGTTAGGGAGGTCTAACTATGGCTACACCTTC. Residues: CSARAPGLGRSNYGYTF.

This clonotype was picked up a small number of times. The DNA of the CDR3 is TGTGCCAGCAGTGAGGGTGCGGGAGGAATTTACGAGCAGTACTTC. It encodes CASSEGAGGIYEQYF. The chain employs TRBV6-4 and TRBJ2-7, with 8 bases aligning to TRBD2. Per germline, CDR1 MRHNA and CDR2 SNTAGT. V shed 3 bases, J shed 4 bases, and the junction held 8 bases outside the gene matches. The CDR3 is 15 residues long.

In this sample, this clonotype turned up a few times. This chain joins TRBV5-1 and TRBJ2-3, with TRBD1 matching over 10 bases. The CDR3 is 16 residues long. The trim removed 2 bases at V and 1 base at J, leaving 4 bases unmatched. CDR1 is SGHRS and CDR2 is YFSETQ in the germline V gene. CDR3: CASSLGTGAGTDTQYF. The CDR3 bases are TGCGCCAGCAGCTTAGGGACAGGGGCGGGCACAGATACGCAGTATTTT.

This clonotype was picked up many times. This rearrangement joins TRBV7-9 to TRBJ2-7, with 8 bases fitting TRBD1. Germline CDR1 is SEHNR and CDR2 is FQNEAQ (reference sequence). This CDR3 is 14 amino acids long. Germline trimming cut 4 bases from V and 5 bases from J; bases unmatched to any gene: 7. The CDR3 DNA follows: TGTGCCAGCAGCTCCCGGACAGGGCGCGACGAGCAGTACTTC. This encodes CASSSRTGRDEQYF. The entire variable domain, with the rest obtained from reference TRBV7-9 and TRBJ2-7, is as follows: DTGVSQNPRHKITKRGQNVTFRCDPISEHNRLYWYRQTLGQGPEFLTYFQNEAQLEKSRLLSDRFSAERPKGSFSTLEIQRTEQGDSAMYLCASSSRTGRDEQYFGPGTRLTVT.

The chain has TRBV6-1 and TRBJ1-1; D is ambiguous. The length of the CDR3 is 13 residues. Deletions cut 5 bases from V and 11 bases from J, with 18 bases between. The germline CDR1 and CDR2 sequences are MNHNS and SASEGT. The CDR3: CASSPNTVPGAFF. CDR3 sequence (DNA): TGTGCCAGCAGTCCCAACACTGTACCGGGGGCTTTCTTT.

This clonotype was recorded at least ten times. The chain uses TRBV4-2 and TRBJ1-1, with D unclear. The CDR3 consists of 14 residues. Germline V gene lookup returns CDR1 LGHNA and CDR2 YNFKEQ. Trimming cost V 4 bases and J 4 bases, with 13 bases left between them. CDR3 amino acids: CASSRAEGSTEAFF. DNA for the CDR3: TGTGCCAGCAGCCGGGCCGAGGGCAGCACTGAAGCTTTCTTT.

This clonotype showed up just a few times. The chain has TRBV4-2 and TRBJ2-2; 9 positions match TRBD2. CDR3 length equals 17 residues. V was pared by 0 bases and J by 2 bases, with 4 bases of the junction left unmatched. Per the germline V gene, CDR1 is LGHNA and CDR2 is YNFKEQ. This CDR3 reads CASSQDGGRANTGELFF. The CDR3 DNA is TGTGCCAGCAGCCAAGACGGCGGGAGGGCCAACACCGGGGAGCTGTTTTTT.

The CDR3 nucleotides read TGTGCCAGCAGCCAAGGAATGGAGGGGTACGAGCAGTACTTC. This translates into CASSQGMEGYEQYF. The chain links TRBV14 to TRBJ2-7, with a tentative D call TRBD2 (6 bases). The CDR3 has 14 amino acids. V lost 1 base and J lost 4, with 11 bases in between. Germline loops: CDR1 SGHDN, CDR2 FVKESK. Using reference TRBV14 and TRBJ2-7 for the parts outside the CDR3, the full variable domain is EAGVTQFPSHSVIEKGQTVTLRCDPISGHDNLYWYRRVMGKEIKFLLHFVKESKQDESGMPNNRFLAERTGGTYSTLKVQPAELEDSGVYFCASSQGMEGYEQYFGPGTRLTVT.

Only a few counts were recorded for this clonotype. CDR3 protein: CASSLASSSYNEQFF. For the CDR3, the DNA is TGCGCCAGCAGCTTGGCCTCTAGCTCCTACAATGAGCAGTTCTTC. The gene calls are TRBV5-1 and TRBJ2-1; D not certain. Germline V gives CDR1 SGHRS, CDR2 YFSETQ. The CDR3 has 15 amino acids. V was trimmed by 0 bases and J by 0 bases, leaving 7 bases between them.

This clonotype was detected many times. V is TRBV4-3 and J is TRBJ2-1; 8 bases fit TRBD2. Unmatched junction bases numbered 3, after V lost 0 bases and J lost 2 bases. The CDR3 runs 16 residues. The germline gives CDR1 LGHNA, CDR2 YSLEER. The CDR3 nucleotides are TGCGCCAGCAGCCAAGATGCAGCGGGAGCCTACAATGAGCAGTTCTTC. Encoded protein: CASSQDAAGAYNEQFF.

In this sample, this clonotype turned up many times. The CDR3 protein is CSAKGYRANGELFF. In DNA, the CDR3 is TGCAGCGCCAAGGGTTACAGGGCGAACGGGGAGCTGTTTTTT. This rearrangement joins TRBV29-1 to TRBJ2-2; tentative D call: TRBD1 (6 bases). There are 14 residues in the CDR3. Trimming left V 7 bases short and J 7 bases short, with 19 bases between. The germline gives CDR1 SQVTM, CDR2 ANQGSEA.

This clonotype was detected only a few times. J is TRBJ1-2 and V is TRBV10-3; tentatively, D is TRBD1 (5 bases). The CDR3 spans 13 residues. Germline CDR1 and CDR2: ENHRY and SYGVKD. With 6 bases removed from V and 2 bases from J, the gap between germline ends came to 10 bases. In nucleotides, the CDR3 is TGTGCCATCAGAGAGGACATAAACTATGGCTACACCTTC. It encodes CAIREDINYGYTF.

This clonotype was found many times. The V call is TRBV29-1, the J call TRBJ1-2; D unresolved. V lost 1 base and J 1 base, leaving 7 bases between the germline ends. This CDR3 comprises 13 residues. Germline V gene sequence: CDR1 SQVTM, CDR2 ANQGSEA. Here the CDR3 reads CSVEGGVNYGYTF. As DNA, the CDR3 is TGCAGCGTTGAAGGGGGAGTTAACTATGGCTACACCTTC.

Many counts were recorded for this clonotype. One end of the junction does not line up with germline, which may come from a read error. This chain links TRBV7-9 with TRBJ1-2; weak D call: TRBD1 (5 bases). The CDR3 runs 12 residues. CDR1 is SEHNR and CDR2 is FQNEAQ in the germline V gene (reference sequence). This CDR3 reads CASSQQDYGYTF. The CDR3, as DNA: TGCGCCAGCAGCCAACAGGATTATGGCTACACCTTC.

V and J are TRBV7-4 and TRBJ1-5; D is unresolved. CDR3 length: 11 residues. V gave up 9 bases and J gave up 6 bases, with 9 bases separating them. Germline lookup yields CDR1 SGHVT and CDR2 SQSDAQ. This chain's CDR3 is CASLAGQPQHF. CDR3 nucleotides: TGTGCCAGTCTGGCGGGTCAGCCCCAGCATTTT.

This clonotype was seen at least ten times. The chain has TRBV11-2 and TRBJ1-4; D may be TRBD1 (5 bases). Germline V gene lookup returns CDR1 SGHAT and CDR2 FQNNGV. V shed 2 bases and J shed 5 bases, with 12 bases lying between them. The CDR3 length is 15 residues. CDR3 bases: TGTGCCAGCAGCTTATATACGGGGGAGAATGAAAAACTGTTTTTT. This sequence encodes CASSLYTGENEKLFF.

V gene TRBV28 combines with J gene TRBJ1-2; 9 bases are shared with TRBD1. The CDR3 consists of 16 residues. J lost 3 bases, V lost 6 bases, and 11 bases had no gene match. Germline assignment: CDR1 MDHEN and CDR2 SYDVKM. Here the CDR3 reads CASSTRVGTGYYGYTF. CDR3 nucleotides: TGTGCCAGCAGCACAAGAGTTGGGACAGGGTACTATGGCTACACCTTC.

This chain links TRBV12-3 or TRBV12-4 with TRBJ2-1; tentatively, D is TRBD2 (6 bases). With 1 base removed from V and 9 bases from J, the gap between germline ends came to 10 bases. The CDR3 consists of 13 residues. The CDR3 DNA sequence: TGTGCCAGCAGTTTAGAACGGGGGACTGAGCAGTTCTTC. Amino acid sequence: CASSLERGTEQFF.

V is TRBV14 and J is TRBJ1-6; no clear D. CDR3 size: 13 residues. V was clipped by 5 bases and J by 7 bases, with 9 bases between them. CDR1 and CDR2 (germline): SGHDN, FVKESK. For the CDR3, the DNA is TGTGCCAGCAGCGACCAGATGAATTCACCCCTCCACTTT. It translates to CASSDQMNSPLHF.

This sequence joins TRBV30 and TRBJ1-5, with D possibly TRBD1 on 5 matching bases. CDR3 length equals 15 residues. The germline V and J ends were trimmed by 1 base and 0 bases, with 10 bases remaining between them. Germline CDR1 and CDR2: GTSNPN and SVGIG (reference sequence). The CDR3 protein is CAWSGRGGSNQPQHF. For the CDR3, the DNA is TGTGCCTGGAGTGGTCGCGGGGGTAGCAATCAGCCCCAGCATTTT.

The table lists this clonotype with a few counts. The V gene is TRBV19, the J gene TRBJ1-6; D is uncertain. The germline V gene has CDR1 LNHDA and CDR2 SQIVND (reference sequence). V lost 3 bases to trimming and J lost 11 bases, with 14 bases between them. This CDR3 comprises 14 residues. CDR3 in amino acids: CASSIGSDIPPLHF. The CDR3 DNA reads as TGTGCCAGTAGTATCGGCAGCGATATCCCACCCCTCCACTTT.

The chain uses TRBV3-1 and TRBJ2-5, with 9 bases that match TRBD2. The CDR3 sequence is 14 residues long. Germline values: CDR1 LGHDT, CDR2 YNNKEL (reference sequence). J was trimmed by 3 bases and V by 2 bases; bases with no gene match: 1. The CDR3 here is CASSQWTSEETQYF. CDR3 in DNA: TGTGCCAGCAGCCAATGGACTAGCGAAGAGACCCAGTACTTC.

This clonotype was counted only a few times. This chain connects TRBV6-5 to TRBJ1-1; 8 nucleotides match TRBD1. Germline-derived CDR1 and CDR2 are MNHEY and SVGAGI. V lost 4 bases, J lost 5 bases, and 6 bases stayed unmatched. The CDR3 runs to 14 residues. The CDR3 nucleotides read TGTGCCAGCAGTTCTAGACAGGGGTGGACTGAAGCTTTCTTT. Translation gives CASSSRQGWTEAFF.

A few counts support this clonotype. The chain combines TRBV7-9 with TRBJ2-2, with D maybe TRBD1 (6 bases). Trimming stripped 0 bases from V and 5 bases from J, with 10 bases between. Germline V gene sequence: CDR1 SEHNR, CDR2 FQNEAQ (reference sequence). The CDR3 is 15 residues long. The CDR3 bases are TGTGCCAGCAGCTTAGCGGTAGGACAGACCGGGGAGCTGTTTTTT. Translating it yields CASSLAVGQTGELFF.

This CDR3 is CASSSRGSSYNEQFF. The CDR3 DNA reads as TGTGCCAGCAGCAGCAGGGGGAGCTCCTACAATGAGCAGTTCTTC. The chain has TRBV7-9 and TRBJ2-1, with TRBD1 identical over 7 bases. Germline CDR1 reads SEHNR; CDR2 reads FQNEAQ (reference sequence). The junction had 4 bases not matched to a gene; V was cut back by 5 bases and J by 0 bases. The CDR3 sequence is 15 residues long. Variable domain in full (rest from reference TRBV7-9 and TRBJ2-1): DTGVSQNPRHKITKRGQNVTFRCDPISEHNRLYWYRQTLGQGPEFLTYFQNEAQLEKSRLLSDRFSAERPKGSFSTLEIQRTEQGDSAMYLCASSSRGSSYNEQFFGPGTRLTVL.